The 6 T cell receptor beta chains below were found in one sample sequenced in a study of shared clonotypes between healthy human individuals. TCRdb keeps only in-frame clones here, not all; method: immunoSEQ multiplex PCR. This table has 560,000 or so clones, 96% appearing once. Naive CD8 isolation took CD45RO-negative cells positively selected for CCR7 and excluded terminally differentiated effector memory CD45RA+ cells. The specimen was naive CD8+ T cells sorted from blood. The receptors originated from a woman aged 25 to 45 in good health.

The chain employs TRBV7-9 and TRBJ2-6; 7 bases map to TRBD2. V lost 9 bases, J lost 0 bases, and 8 bases stayed unmatched. The CDR3 runs to 16 residues. Germline lookup yields CDR1 SEHNR and CDR2 FQNEAQ (reference sequence). The CDR3 DNA reads TGTGCCAGGGATCTAGCGGATTCCTCTGGGGCCAACGTCCTGACTTTC. This gives the protein CARDLADSSGANVLTF.

J is TRBJ2-1 and V is TRBV27; no definite D call. Looked up from germline, CDR1 is MNHEY and CDR2 is SMNVEV (reference sequence). The CDR3 length is 14 residues. The V end was cut by 3 bases, the J end by 0 bases, with 6 bases between. The CDR3 bases are TGTGCCAGCAGTTTCTTCAGCTCCTACAATGAGCAGTTCTTC. It translates to CASSFFSSYNEQFF.

The rearrangement links TRBV29-1 to TRBJ2-3, with D possibly TRBD2 on 7 matching bases. The CDR3 is 15 amino acids. Germline V gene sequence: CDR1 SQVTM, CDR2 ANQGSEA. Trimming pared 5 bases from V and 4 bases from J, leaving 19 bases between. This chain's CDR3 is CSVWGGAQLADTQYF. In nucleotides, the CDR3 is TGCAGCGTTTGGGGGGGGGCGCAGCTGGCAGATACGCAGTATTTT.

The CDR3 DNA follows: TGTGCCAGCAGCCCGTGGACTAGCGGGGGTGACAATGAGCAGTTCTTC. Its protein product is CASSPWTSGGDNEQFF. The V gene is TRBV7-6, the J gene TRBJ2-1, with 13 bases matching TRBD2. There are 16 residues in the CDR3. From germline, CDR1 is SGHVS and CDR2 FNYEAQ. J lost 5 bases, V lost 5 bases, and 6 bases had no gene match. The variable domain in full, with the rest retrieved from reference TRBV7-6 and TRBJ2-1, is GAGVSQSPRYKVTKRGQDVALRCDPISGHVSLYWYRQALGQGPEFLTYFNYEAQQDKSGLPNDRFSAERPEGSISTLTIQRTEQRDSAMYRCASSPWTSGGDNEQFFGPGTRLTVL.

V usage is TRBV27 and J usage is TRBJ1-5; D not resolved. Germline CDR1 is MNHEY and CDR2 is SMNVEV (reference sequence). V was shortened by 5 bases and J by 9 bases, with 23 bases between the two germline ends. CDR3 size: 16 residues. This CDR3 reads CASSPLPARPQWPQHF. Here the CDR3 DNA reads TGTGCCAGCAGTCCCCTCCCTGCCAGGCCTCAATGGCCCCAGCATTTT.

CDR3 nucleotides: TGTGCCTGGAGTGTCCCAGGAGGCAGCGGCTACGAGCAGTACTTC. It codes for CAWSVPGGSGYEQYF. The chain employs TRBV30 and TRBJ2-7; tentatively, D is TRBD2 (5 bases). CDR1 GTSNPN and CDR2 SVGIG come from the germline V gene (reference sequence). This CDR3 comprises 15 residues. The ends were cut back, 0 bases at V and 3 bases at J, with 15 bases in the middle. Together with reference TRBV30 and TRBJ2-7, the CDR3 gives the full variable domain: SQTIHQWPATLVQPVGSPLSLECTVEGTSNPNLYWYRQAAGRGLQLLFYSVGIGQISSEVPQNLSASRPQDRQFILSSKKLLLSDSGFYLCAWSVPGGSGYEQYFGPGTRLTVT.